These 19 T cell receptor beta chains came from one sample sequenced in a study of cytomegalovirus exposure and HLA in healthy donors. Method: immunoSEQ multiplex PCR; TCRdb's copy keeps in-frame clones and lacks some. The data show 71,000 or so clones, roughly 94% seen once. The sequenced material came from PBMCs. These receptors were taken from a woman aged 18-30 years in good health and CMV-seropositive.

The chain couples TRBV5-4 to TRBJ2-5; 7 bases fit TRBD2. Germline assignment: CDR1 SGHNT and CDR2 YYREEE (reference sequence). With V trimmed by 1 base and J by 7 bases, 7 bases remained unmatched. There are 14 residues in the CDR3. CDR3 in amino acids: CASSLRLAEGTQYF. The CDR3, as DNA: TGTGCCAGCAGCTTGAGACTAGCCGAGGGGACCCAGTACTTC. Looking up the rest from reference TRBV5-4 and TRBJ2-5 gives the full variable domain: ETGVTQSPTHLIKTRGQQVTLRCSSQSGHNTVSWYQQALGQGPQFIFQYYREEENGRGNFPPRFSGLQFPNYSSELNVNALELDDSALYLCASSLRLAEGTQYFGPGTRLLVL.

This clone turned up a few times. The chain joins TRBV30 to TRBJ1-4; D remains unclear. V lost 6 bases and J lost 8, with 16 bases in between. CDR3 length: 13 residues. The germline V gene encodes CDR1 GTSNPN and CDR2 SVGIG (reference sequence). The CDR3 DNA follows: TGTGCCTGTAATTTGGAGGGTCACGAAAAACTGTTTTTT. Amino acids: CACNLEGHEKLFF.

In DNA form, the CDR3 reads TGTGCCAGCAGTGACGACAGGGGGCTTGAAAAACTGTTTTTT. Protein product: CASSDDRGLEKLFF. The chain couples TRBV25-1 to TRBJ1-4; 10 bases agree with TRBD1. Germline V gene data show CDR1 as MGHDK and CDR2 as SYGVNS. The length of the CDR3 is 14 residues. Trimming cost V 3 bases and J 7 bases; bases outside gene matches: 2.

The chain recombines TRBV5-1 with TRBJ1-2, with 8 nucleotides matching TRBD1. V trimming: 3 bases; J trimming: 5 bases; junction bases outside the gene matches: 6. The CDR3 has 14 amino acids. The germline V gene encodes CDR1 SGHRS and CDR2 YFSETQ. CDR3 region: CASSSDRGSYGYTF. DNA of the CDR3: TGCGCCAGCAGCTCCGACAGGGGTAGTTATGGCTACACCTTC.

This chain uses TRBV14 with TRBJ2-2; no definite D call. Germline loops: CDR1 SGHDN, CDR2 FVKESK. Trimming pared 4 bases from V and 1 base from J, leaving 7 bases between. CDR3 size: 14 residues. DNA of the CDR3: TGTGCCAGCAGCCGTTCGGGGAACACCGGGGAGCTGTTTTTT. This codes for CASSRSGNTGELFF. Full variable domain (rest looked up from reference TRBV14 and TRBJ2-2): EAGVTQFPSHSVIEKGQTVTLRCDPISGHDNLYWYRRVMGKEIKFLLHFVKESKQDESGMPNNRFLAERTGGTYSTLKVQPAELEDSGVYFCASSRSGNTGELFFGEGSRLTVL.

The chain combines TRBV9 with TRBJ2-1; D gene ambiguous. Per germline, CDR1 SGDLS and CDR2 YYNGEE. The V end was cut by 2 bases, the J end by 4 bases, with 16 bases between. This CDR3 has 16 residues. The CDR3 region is CASSVAREAQYNEQFF. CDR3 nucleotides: TGTGCCAGCAGCGTTGCCCGTGAGGCCCAATACAATGAGCAGTTCTTC. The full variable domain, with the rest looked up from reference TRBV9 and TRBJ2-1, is DSGVTQTPKHLITATGQRVTLRCSPRSGDLSVYWYQQSLDQGLQFLIQYYNGEERAKGNILERFSAQQFPDLHSELNLSSLELGDSALYFCASSVAREAQYNEQFFGPGTRLTVL.

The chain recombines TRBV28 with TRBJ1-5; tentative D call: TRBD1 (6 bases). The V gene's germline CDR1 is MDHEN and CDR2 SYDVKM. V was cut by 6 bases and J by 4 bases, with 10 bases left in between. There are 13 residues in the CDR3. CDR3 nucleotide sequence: TGTGCCAGCAGAACGGACAGAAATCAGCCCCAGCATTTT. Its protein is CASRTDRNQPQHF.

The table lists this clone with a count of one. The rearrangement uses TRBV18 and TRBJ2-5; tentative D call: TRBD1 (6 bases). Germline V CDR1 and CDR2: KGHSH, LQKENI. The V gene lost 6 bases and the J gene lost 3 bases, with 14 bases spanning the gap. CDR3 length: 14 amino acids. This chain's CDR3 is CASSRDNGEETQYF. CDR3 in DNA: TGTGCCAGCTCCCGGGACAATGGAGAAGAGACCCAGTACTTC.

The CDR3 region has the DNA TGTGCCAGCAGTTACGGAATAAGACAGGGGGACACTGAAGCTTTCTTT. Translating it yields CASSYGIRQGDTEAFF. The rearrangement joins TRBV6-5 to TRBJ1-1; TRBD1 aligns across 9 bases. The ends lost 2 bases at V and 3 bases at J; junction bases unmatched: 7. The CDR3 consists of 16 residues. Germline CDR1 reads MNHEY; CDR2 reads SVGAGI.

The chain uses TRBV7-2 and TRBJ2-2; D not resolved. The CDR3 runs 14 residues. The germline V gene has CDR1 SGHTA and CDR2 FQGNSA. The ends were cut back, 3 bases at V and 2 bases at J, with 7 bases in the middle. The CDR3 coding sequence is TGTGCCAGCAGCTTCGGGTTTAACACCGGGGAGCTGTTTTTT. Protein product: CASSFGFNTGELFF.

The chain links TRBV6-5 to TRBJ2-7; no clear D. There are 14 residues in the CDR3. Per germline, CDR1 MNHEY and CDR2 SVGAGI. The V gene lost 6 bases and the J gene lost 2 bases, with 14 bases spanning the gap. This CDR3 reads CASSQSRYPYEQYF. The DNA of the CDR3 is TGTGCCAGCAGCCAAAGCAGGTATCCCTACGAGCAGTACTTC.

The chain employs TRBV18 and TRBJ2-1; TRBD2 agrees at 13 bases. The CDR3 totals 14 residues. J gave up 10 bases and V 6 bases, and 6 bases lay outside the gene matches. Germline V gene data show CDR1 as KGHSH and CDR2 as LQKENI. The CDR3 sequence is CASSLGLAGKEQFF. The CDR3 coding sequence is TGTGCCAGCTCTTTGGGACTAGCGGGAAAAGAGCAGTTCTTC.

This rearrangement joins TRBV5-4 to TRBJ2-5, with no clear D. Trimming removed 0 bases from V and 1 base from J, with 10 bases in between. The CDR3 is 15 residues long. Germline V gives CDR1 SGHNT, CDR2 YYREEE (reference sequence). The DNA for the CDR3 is TGTGCCAGCAGCTTGGAGCCAGGATTCCAAGAGACCCAGTACTTC. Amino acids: CASSLEPGFQETQYF.

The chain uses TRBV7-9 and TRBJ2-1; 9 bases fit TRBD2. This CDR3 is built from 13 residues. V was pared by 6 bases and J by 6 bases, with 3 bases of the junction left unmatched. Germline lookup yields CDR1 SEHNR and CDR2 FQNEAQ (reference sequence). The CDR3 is CASRLAGPNEQFF. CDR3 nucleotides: TGTGCCAGCAGGCTAGCGGGGCCCAATGAGCAGTTCTTC.

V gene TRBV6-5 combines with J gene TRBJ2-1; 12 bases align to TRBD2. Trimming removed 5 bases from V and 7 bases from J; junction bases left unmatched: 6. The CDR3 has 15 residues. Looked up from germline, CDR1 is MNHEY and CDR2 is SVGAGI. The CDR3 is CASSPSGRAENEQFF. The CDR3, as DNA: TGTGCCAGCAGTCCTAGCGGGAGGGCTGAAAATGAGCAGTTCTTC.

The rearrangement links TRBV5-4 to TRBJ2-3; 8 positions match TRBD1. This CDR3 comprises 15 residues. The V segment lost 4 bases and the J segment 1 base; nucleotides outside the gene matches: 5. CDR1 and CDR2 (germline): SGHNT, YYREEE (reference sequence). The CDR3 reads CASSLPGQGTDTQYF. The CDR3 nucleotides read TGTGCCAGCAGCCTGCCGGGACAGGGCACAGATACGCAGTATTTT.

This chain's CDR3 is CASSYRGGSDQPQHF. The CDR3 bases are TGTGCCAGCAGTTACCGGGGGGGTAGTGATCAGCCCCAGCATTTT. The chain employs TRBV6-5 and TRBJ1-5, with a possible D match to TRBD1 (5 bases). CDR1 MNHEY and CDR2 SVGAGI come from the germline V gene. V was cut by 2 bases and J by 5 bases, with 13 bases left in between. The CDR3 spans 15 residues.

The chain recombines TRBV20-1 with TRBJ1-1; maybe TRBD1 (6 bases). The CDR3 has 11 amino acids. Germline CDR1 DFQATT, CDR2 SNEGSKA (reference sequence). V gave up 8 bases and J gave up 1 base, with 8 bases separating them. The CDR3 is CSLQGNTEAFF. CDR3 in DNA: TGCAGTCTACAGGGGAACACTGAAGCTTTCTTT.

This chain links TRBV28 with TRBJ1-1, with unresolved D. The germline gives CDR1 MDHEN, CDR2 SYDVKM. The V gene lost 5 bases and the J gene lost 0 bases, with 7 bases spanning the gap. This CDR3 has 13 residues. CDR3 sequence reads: CASSQLMNTEAFF. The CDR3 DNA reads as TGTGCCAGCAGTCAACTCATGAACACTGAAGCTTTCTTT.